Below, 14 T cell receptor beta chains from the same sample are listed, as sequenced in a study of blood T cell repertoires in COVID-19. Generated by immunoSEQ multiplex PCR, the TCRdb table keeps only in-frame clones and is missing some. The repertoire holds about 250,000 clones, just over 85% seen once, with more than 1.2% in the top ten. Sequenced input: peripheral blood. Receptors were obtained from a man older than 75 with acute or convalescent COVID-19.

J is TRBJ2-1 and V is TRBV7-2; D may be TRBD2 (7 bases). CDR1 and CDR2 from the germline V gene are SGHTA and FQGNSA. The V gene lost 4 bases and the J gene lost 4 bases, with 20 bases spanning the gap. The CDR3 is 17 residues long. The CDR3 nucleotides are TGTGCCAGCAGCTCCCGGCGGGCGGGGGCCAGATACAATGAGCAGTTCTTC. Encoded protein: CASSSRRAGARYNEQFF.

The gene calls are TRBV6-2 or TRBV6-3 and TRBJ2-3; D unresolved. Germline V gene lookup returns CDR1 MNHEY and CDR2 SVGEGT. CDR3 length: 14 amino acids. Trimming shortened V by 1 base and J by 2 bases, and 7 bases separated the two germline ends. CDR3 bases: TGTGCCAGCAGTTACTTACTAAACACAGATACGCAGTATTTT. As protein: CASSYLLNTDTQYF.

This clone was found once. The V call is TRBV23-1, the J call TRBJ2-7; D gene unclear. TRBV23-1 is filed as an ORF, its function uncertain. V lost 7 bases and J lost 2, with 15 bases in between. This CDR3 has 14 residues. The CDR3 DNA follows: TGCGCCAGCACCCCGACACCGGCCGCCTACGAGCAGTACTTC. As protein: CASTPTPAAYEQYF.

The sample holds a few counts of this clone. This chain uses TRBV28 with TRBJ2-1; TRBD2 agrees at 8 bases. Germline CDR1 MDHEN, CDR2 SYDVKM. With V trimmed by 4 bases and J by 3 bases, 8 bases remained unmatched. CDR3 size: 16 residues. The CDR3 loop reads CASSSGTRVSYNEQFF. The CDR3 region has the DNA TGTGCCAGCAGTTCCGGGACTAGAGTTAGCTACAATGAGCAGTTCTTC.

This clone has just one count. J is TRBJ2-7 and V is TRBV6-1, with TRBD1 identical over 8 bases. There are 15 residues in the CDR3. Germline trimming cut 3 bases from V and 2 bases from J; bases unmatched to any gene: 6. Germline CDR1 reads MNHNS; CDR2 reads SASEGT. The CDR3 nucleotides read TGTGCCAGCAGTGATTCAGACAGGGGACCCTACGAGCAGTACTTC. Amino acid sequence: CASSDSDRGPYEQYF.

The chain recombines TRBV7-3 with TRBJ2-3, with 12 bases that match TRBD2. The junction had 5 bases not matched to a gene; V was cut back by 5 bases and J by 5 bases. There are 15 residues in the CDR3. Germline CDR1 reads SGHTA; CDR2 reads FQGTGA. The CDR3 protein is CASSRLAGVRDTQYF. The CDR3 bases are TGTGCCAGCAGCCGACTAGCGGGAGTAAGAGATACGCAGTATTTT.

The chain joins TRBV10-2 to TRBJ2-2, with D hard to call. This CDR3 spans 14 amino acids. Germline V CDR1 and CDR2: WSHSY, SAAADI. Trimming cost V 7 bases and J 4 bases, with 13 bases left between them. The CDR3 protein is CASTLTYGTGELFF. As DNA, the CDR3 is TGCGCCAGCACCCTGACTTATGGCACCGGGGAGCTGTTTTTT.

The chain links TRBV2 to TRBJ1-1, with D uncertain. The CDR3 is 13 residues long. Germline assignment: CDR1 SNHLY and CDR2 FYNNEI. V lost 6 bases to trimming and J lost 0 bases, with 8 bases between them. DNA of the CDR3: TGTGCCAGCAGCTGGGAGTTGAACACTGAAGCTTTCTTT. Encoded protein: CASSWELNTEAFF.

The V call is TRBV9, the J call TRBJ2-3; 9 bases are shared with TRBD2. The germline CDR1 and CDR2 sequences are SGDLS and YYNGEE. The CDR3 has 15 amino acids. V lost 6 bases and J lost 6; bases outside the gene matches: 11. The CDR3 sequence is CASKGTSNPSDTQYF. In DNA, the CDR3 is TGTGCCAGCAAAGGGACTAGCAACCCCAGTGATACGCAGTATTTT.

The chain employs TRBV12-1 and TRBJ2-5; the table calls TRBD2, which could not be checked here. TRBV12-1 is given as a pseudogene. CDR3 length equals 16 residues. CDR3 residues: CASSCPRRPRQETQYF. The CDR3 DNA follows: TGTGCCAGCAGCTGTCCGCGGAGACCGCGCCAAGAGACCCAGTACTTC.

The chain combines TRBV5-6 with TRBJ1-5; D perhaps matches TRBD1 (6 bases). The CDR3 covers 16 residues. The germline gives CDR1 SGHDT, CDR2 YYEEEE. Trimming stripped 3 bases from V and 4 bases from J, with 17 bases between. The CDR3, as DNA: TGTGCCAGCAGCTCCCGTCCCAGGGGCGGAAATCAGCCCCAGCATTTT. It yields the protein CASSSRPRGGNQPQHF.

The rearrangement uses TRBV11-3 and TRBJ2-5; tentative D call: TRBD1 (5 bases). Germline values: CDR1 SGHNT, CDR2 YENEEA. CDR3 length equals 13 residues. V lost 2 bases and J 5 bases, leaving 9 bases between the germline ends. CDR3 residues: CASSLNPGETQYF. Written as DNA, the CDR3 is TGTGCCAGCAGCTTAAACCCAGGGGAGACCCAGTACTTC.

This chain joins TRBV19 and TRBJ1-1; tentatively, D is TRBD1 (5 bases). Trimming cost V 3 bases and J 1 base, with 12 bases left between them. Per the germline V gene, CDR1 is LNHDA and CDR2 is SQIVND (reference sequence). This CDR3 has 15 residues. The CDR3 nucleotides read TGTGCCAGTAGTATTAGCGGGGCGGAGAACACTGAAGCTTTCTTT. Translating it yields CASSISGAENTEAFF.

The chain carries TRBV4-1 and TRBJ1-5; D is unclear. Trimming pared 4 bases from V and 3 bases from J, leaving 13 bases between. Germline CDR1 reads MGHRA; CDR2 reads YSYEKL. The CDR3 has 15 residues. The CDR3 loop is CASSPQSRDNQPQHF. The CDR3 nucleotides are TGCGCCAGCAGCCCTCAAAGCCGGGACAATCAGCCCCAGCATTTT.